Presented here are 6 T cell receptor beta chains from one specimen sequenced in a study of cytomegalovirus exposure and HLA in healthy donors. The primer mix had 60 Vbeta and 13 Jbeta primers. TCRdb keeps only in-frame clones here, not all; method: immunoSEQ multiplex PCR. The data contain 90,000 to 110,000 clones, 75% to 85% of them singletons. The sample consisted of PBMCs. These receptors came from a man younger than 45 in good health and CMV-seronegative.

The J gene is TRBJ2-5, the V gene TRBV7-7, with TRBD1 matching 10 bases. CDR1 is SSHAT and CDR2 is FNYEAQ in the germline V gene (reference sequence). This CDR3 contains 14 residues. V gave up 4 bases and J gave up 5 bases; unmatched junction bases: 4. The CDR3 loop is CASSSTGGGETQYF. The DNA of the CDR3 is TGTGCCAGCAGCTCGACAGGGGGCGGGGAGACCCAGTACTTC.

The chain couples TRBV5-1 to TRBJ1-2, with a tentative D call TRBD1 (6 bases). Germline lookup yields CDR1 SGHRS and CDR2 YFSETQ. This CDR3 region has 14 residues. The V end was cut by 0 bases, the J end by 3 bases, with 9 bases between. CDR3 DNA sequence: TGCGCCAGCAGCTTGGCAGGGGAAGACTATGGCTACACCTTC. Translation: CASSLAGEDYGYTF.

The gene calls are TRBV27 and TRBJ1-4; 7 bases fit TRBD1. V shed 2 bases and J 0 bases; nucleotides not matched to a gene: 3. The CDR3 runs 16 residues. Germline V lookup: CDR1 MNHEY, CDR2 SMNVEV (reference sequence). In DNA form, the CDR3 reads TGTGCCAGCAGTTTAACAGGGGAGGCAACTAATGAAAAACTGTTTTTT. This sequence encodes CASSLTGEATNEKLFF.

This clone appeared a single time. V is TRBV7-9 and J is TRBJ1-1; 7 bases agree with TRBD1. With 3 bases clipped from V and 1 base from J, the junction kept 5 bases outside the gene matches. The CDR3 runs to 15 residues. Germline CDR1 SEHNR, CDR2 FQNEAQ (reference sequence). CDR3 in amino acids: CASSLLGQSNTEAFF. CDR3 in DNA: TGTGCCAGCAGCTTGCTGGGACAGTCGAACACTGAAGCTTTCTTT. Filled out from reference TRBV7-9 and TRBJ1-1, the complete variable domain reads DTGVSQNPRHKITKRGQNVTFRCDPISEHNRLYWYRQTLGQGPEFLTYFQNEAQLEKSRLLSDRFSAERPKGSFSTLEIQRTEQGDSAMYLCASSLLGQSNTEAFFGQGTRLTVV.

J is TRBJ2-7 and V is TRBV7-9; D might be TRBD1 (5 bases). This CDR3 comprises 13 residues. Germline V gene sequence: CDR1 SEHNR, CDR2 FQNEAQ (reference sequence). Trimming took 5 bases from V and 6 from J, leaving 14 bases between them. CDR3 region: CASSGYRMGEQYF. CDR3 nucleotides: TGTGCCAGCAGCGGTTACAGGATGGGCGAGCAGTACTTC.

This rearrangement joins TRBV28 to TRBJ2-7; 10 positions match TRBD2. V shed 6 bases and J 1 base; nucleotides not matched to a gene: 15. The germline gives CDR1 MDHEN, CDR2 SYDVKM. CDR3 size: 18 residues. This chain's CDR3 is CASSSSGAGGQKSYEQYF. In DNA form, the CDR3 reads TGTGCCAGCAGCTCTTCCGGAGCGGGAGGGCAAAAATCCTACGAGCAGTACTTC.